The 23 T cell receptor beta chains reported below all come from one sample, sequenced in a study of human T cells and chemical hapten exposure. TCRdb itself ran the RACE reads through MiXCR, one entry per CDR3 protein. In the table there are around 120,000 distinct CDR3 sequences, about 13% of which are singletons. Time point: patch test 1, 2 weeks after DPC sensitization. Treatment here: therapeutic diphenylcyclopropenone sensitization with weekly scalp DPC. Specimen: whole blood, collected in connection with sensitization to the hapten diphenylcyclopropenone (DPC). The receptors were gathered from a young man with alopecia areata. Some clones in this sample may be carry-over from other donors' samples.

This clonotype was picked up a small number of times. The junction departs from the called germline gene at one end, perhaps through a read error. V gene TRBV7-2 combines with J gene TRBJ2-1, with D perhaps TRBD1 (5 bases). The CDR3 is 11 amino acids. Germline V gene lookup returns CDR1 SGHTA and CDR2 FQGNSA. The CDR3 here is CASSLAQGWIF. The CDR3 DNA reads as TGTGCCAGCAGCTTAGCCCAGGGTTGGATCTTC.

The sample holds a few counts of this clonotype. The chain carries TRBV7-3 and TRBJ2-6; D gene uncertain. CDR3 length equals 14 residues. Trimming took 5 bases from V and 0 from J, leaving 5 bases between them. CDR1 and CDR2 from the germline V gene are SGHTA and FQGTGA. CDR3 region: CASSRGSGANVLTF. The CDR3 DNA is TGTGCCAGCAGCAGAGGCTCTGGGGCCAACGTCCTGACTTTC.

This clonotype was detected only a few times. The chain links TRBV6-5 to TRBJ2-3, with a weak D call TRBD1 (6 bases). Germline CDR1 MNHEY, CDR2 SVGAGI. The length of the CDR3 is 14 residues. The ends were cut back, 4 bases at V and 0 bases at J, with 8 bases in the middle. CDR3 in DNA: TGTGCCAGCAGTTCAGGGGCTAGCACAGATACGCAGTATTTT. Translation gives CASSSGASTDTQYF.

The chain carries TRBV27 and TRBJ1-6, with D uncertain. Germline assignment: CDR1 MNHEY and CDR2 SMNVEV (reference sequence). The CDR3 is 15 amino acids. Trimming took off 3 bases at V and 3 bases at J, with 9 bases between the two ends. The CDR3 DNA follows: TGTGCCAGCAGTTTCGGGGAACACTATAATTCACCCCTCCACTTT. Amino acid sequence: CASSFGEHYNSPLHF.

The chain carries TRBV7-2 and TRBJ1-3; no clear D. CDR1 is SGHTA, CDR2 FQGNSA, per germline. Trimming left V 1 base short and J 0 bases short, with 7 bases between. This CDR3 is 15 amino acids long. DNA for the CDR3: TGTGCCAGCAGCTTAGATAGGCTCTCTGGAAACACCATATATTTT. Protein: CASSLDRLSGNTIYF.

The sample holds many counts of this clonotype. The chain joins TRBV7-8 to TRBJ1-1; unclear D gene. Germline V gene data show CDR1 as SGHVS and CDR2 as FQNEAQ. This CDR3 is built from 13 residues. The V end was cut by 5 bases, the J end by 7 bases, with 14 bases between. The CDR3 DNA reads as TGTGCCAGCAGCCTCAGGTTTCGCATTGAAGCTTTCTTT. Translating it yields CASSLRFRIEAFF.

This clonotype was recorded a few times. The chain uses TRBV7-8 and TRBJ1-1, with unresolved D. The CDR3 runs 14 residues. Germline V CDR1 and CDR2: SGHVS, FQNEAQ. V was shortened by 1 base and J by 1 base, with 7 bases between the two germline ends. DNA for the CDR3: TGTGCCAGCAGCTTAGAGAGGACGAACACTGAAGCTTTCTTT. It is translated as CASSLERTNTEAFF.

The V gene is TRBV7-9, the J gene TRBJ2-1; 10 bases map to TRBD2. The CDR3 is 17 amino acids. Trimming cost V 1 base and J 0 bases; bases outside gene matches: 3. Germline V gives CDR1 SEHNR, CDR2 FQNEAQ (reference sequence). The CDR3 region has the DNA TGTGCCAGCAGCTTAGGACTAGCGGGTAACTCCTACAATGAGCAGTTCTTC. Encoded protein: CASSLGLAGNSYNEQFF. Together with reference TRBV7-9 and TRBJ2-1, the CDR3 gives the full variable domain: DTGVSQNPRHKITKRGQNVTFRCDPISEHNRLYWYRQTLGQGPEFLTYFQNEAQLEKSRLLSDRFSAERPKGSFSTLEIQRTEQGDSAMYLCASSLGLAGNSYNEQFFGPGTRLTVL.

This clonotype has a count of ten or more. V is TRBV29-1 and J is TRBJ1-1; no reliable D call. Between the trimmed V and J ends, which lost 5 bases and 3 bases, there was a span of 7 bases. Germline V gene data show CDR1 as SQVTM and CDR2 as ANQGSEA. This CDR3 comprises 11 residues. The CDR3 bases are TGCAGCGTTCAGAGGTACACTGAAGCTTTCTTT. Its protein is CSVQRYTEAFF.

This clonotype was seen repeatedly, ten times or more. The chain joins TRBV2 to TRBJ1-3; D remains unclear. The CDR3 spans 12 residues. The germline V gene has CDR1 SNHLY and CDR2 FYNNEI. The germline V and J ends were trimmed by 4 bases and 4 bases, with 5 bases remaining between them. CDR3 nucleotides: TGTGCCAGCAGTGTCTTAGGAAACACCATATATTTT. The encoded protein is CASSVLGNTIYF. Based on the CDR3 plus reference TRBV2 and TRBJ1-3, the full variable domain is EPEVTQTPSHQVTQMGQEVILRCVPISNHLYFYWYRQILGQKVEFLVSFYNNEISEKSEIFDDQFSVERPDGSNFTLKIRSTKLEDSAMYFCASSVLGNTIYFGEGSWLTVV.

This rearrangement joins TRBV7-9 to TRBJ1-1; tentatively, D is TRBD1 (5 bases). The germline V and J ends were trimmed by 1 base and 5 bases, with 11 bases remaining between them. The CDR3 contains 14 residues. The germline V gene encodes CDR1 SEHNR and CDR2 FQNEAQ (reference sequence). CDR3 region: CASSLEGLRTEAFF. Here the CDR3 DNA reads TGTGCCAGCAGCTTAGAGGGGCTTAGGACTGAAGCTTTCTTT.

The sample holds a few counts of this clonotype. V is TRBV5-6 and J is TRBJ1-5; the match to TRBD1 covers 8 bases. Germline CDR1 SGHDT, CDR2 YYEEEE. After removal of 2 bases from V and 6 bases from J, the junction contained 7 bases not matched to a gene. There are 15 residues in the CDR3. CDR3 coding DNA: TGTGCCAGCAGCTTTGGATCAGGGGGCGGTCAGCCCCAGCATTTT. As protein: CASSFGSGGGQPQHF.

This clonotype was counted only a few times. The gene calls are TRBV6-5 and TRBJ2-2; a weak D match, TRBD1 (6 bases). This CDR3 region has 14 residues. V was trimmed by 6 bases and J by 1 base, leaving 9 bases between them. Looked up from germline, CDR1 is MNHEY and CDR2 is SVGAGI. The CDR3 region is CASSSTGNTGELFF. As DNA, the CDR3 is TGTGCCAGCAGCTCGACAGGGAACACCGGGGAGCTGTTTTTT.

This clonotype has only a few counts. V usage is TRBV3-1 and J usage is TRBJ1-4; 10 bases map to TRBD1. Per the germline V gene, CDR1 is LGHDT and CDR2 is YNNKEL (reference sequence). With V trimmed by 5 bases and J by 8 bases, 14 bases remained unmatched. The CDR3 totals 17 residues. DNA for the CDR3: TGTGCCAGCAGCTACATCAATCCGCGGGACAGGGGCGAAAAACTGTTTTTT. Translation gives CASSYINPRDRGEKLFF.

The chain joins TRBV7-3 to TRBJ2-6; tentatively, D is TRBD2 (5 bases). This CDR3 has 14 residues. Trimming took off 6 bases at V and 4 bases at J, with 10 bases between the two ends. Per the germline V gene, CDR1 is SGHTA and CDR2 is FQGTGA. The CDR3, as DNA: TGTGCCAGCAGAGGAGGTCCCGGGGCCAACGTCCTGACTTTC. Protein product: CASRGGPGANVLTF.

This chain links TRBV6-2 or TRBV6-3 with TRBJ1-5; possible D gene TRBD1, 6 bases. The CDR3 has 15 amino acids. The V gene lost 6 bases and the J gene lost 0 bases, with 12 bases spanning the gap. Germline lookup yields CDR1 MNHEY and CDR2 SVGEGT. The CDR3 spells CASRLDSVSNQPQHF. For the CDR3, the DNA is TGTGCCAGCAGACTGGACAGCGTTAGCAATCAGCCCCAGCATTTT.

This clonotype was observed a handful of times. This sequence joins TRBV19 and TRBJ1-5, with 7 positions matching TRBD1. V gave up 7 bases and J gave up 3 bases; unmatched junction bases: 3. CDR3 length: 13 residues. Germline V gene sequence: CDR1 LNHDA, CDR2 SQIVND (reference sequence). Here the CDR3 reads CASKTGANQPQHF. Written as DNA, the CDR3 is TGTGCCAGTAAAACAGGGGCCAATCAGCCCCAGCATTTT.

In its sample, this clonotype was seen many times. V and J are TRBV7-2 and TRBJ2-3; 11 nucleotides line up with TRBD2. V shed 4 bases, J shed 5 bases, and the junction held 8 bases outside the gene matches. This CDR3 spans 16 amino acids. CDR1 is SGHTA, CDR2 FQGNSA, per germline. The CDR3 nucleotides read TGTGCCAGCAGCTCAGATAGCGGGGGGGCCAGAGATACGCAGTATTTT. This gives the protein CASSSDSGGARDTQYF.

This clonotype has ten or more counts. The rearrangement joins TRBV29-1 to TRBJ1-1; TRBD1 might be the D (6 bases). Germline V gives CDR1 SQVTM, CDR2 ANQGSEA. The CDR3 covers 14 residues. Between the trimmed V and J ends, which lost 3 bases and 2 bases, there was a span of 13 bases. CDR3 loop: CSVESGGLNTEAFF. The CDR3 DNA follows: TGCAGCGTTGAGTCGGGGGGCCTAAACACTGAAGCTTTCTTT.

Only a few counts were recorded for this clonotype. The chain recombines TRBV6-2 or TRBV6-3 with TRBJ2-1; 7 nucleotides line up with TRBD2. J gave up 4 bases and V 10 bases, and 10 bases lay outside the gene matches. Germline V gives CDR1 MNHEY, CDR2 SVGEGT. The CDR3 sequence is 14 residues long. CDR3 coding DNA: TGTGCCACTACTGGGGGGGTCATTTACAATGAGCAGTTCTTC. This codes for CATTGGVIYNEQFF.

This clonotype was recorded a few times. The CDR3 DNA reads TGCAGCGTTGATAGCGGTTACGAGCAGTACTTC. Translation: CSVDSGYEQYF. This chain joins TRBV29-1 and TRBJ2-7; possible D gene TRBD2, 6 bases. CDR3 length: 11 amino acids. Per germline, CDR1 SQVTM and CDR2 ANQGSEA. V was shortened by 3 bases and J by 4 bases, with 7 bases between the two germline ends.

The chain employs TRBV29-1 and TRBJ1-1, with D tentatively TRBD1 (6 bases). The length of the CDR3 is 14 residues. V was trimmed by 5 bases and J by 2 bases, leaving 15 bases between them. Germline V CDR1 and CDR2: SQVTM, ANQGSEA. Here the CDR3 reads CSVLGAGTNTEAFF. The CDR3 nucleotides are TGCAGCGTTTTGGGGGCAGGGACTAACACTGAAGCTTTCTTT.

The rearrangement links TRBV2 to TRBJ2-1, with no clear D. The ends were cut back, 6 bases at V and 2 bases at J, with 11 bases in the middle. CDR1 and CDR2 (germline): SNHLY, FYNNEI. The length of the CDR3 is 14 residues. DNA of the CDR3: TGTGCCAGCAGCCGCCCTGCCGCCTACAATGAGCAGTTCTTC. This sequence encodes CASSRPAAYNEQFF. Together with reference TRBV2 and TRBJ2-1, the CDR3 gives the full variable domain: EPEVTQTPSHQVTQMGQEVILRCVPISNHLYFYWYRQILGQKVEFLVSFYNNEISEKSEIFDDQFSVERPDGSNFTLKIRSTKLEDSAMYFCASSRPAAYNEQFFGPGTRLTVL.